This T cell receptor (beta chain) was found in a study of T cells in Graves' hyperthyroidism and ophthalmopathy. Ophthalmopathy patients showed a Clinical Activity Score of at least 3, NOSPECS grade of at least 4 and duration under 3 months. Diagnoses were established using clinical symptoms, serum thyroxine and TRAb, thyroid ultrasound and orbital computed tomography. Amplification of TCR beta CDR3 regions used RNA as the template. The HTBI primer set drove a first-round RT-PCR of the TCR CDR3. TCRdb independently ran MiXCR on the multiplex PCR reads; one entry per CDR3 protein. The repertoire has about 380,000 distinct CDR3 sequences, under 20% of them found once; the top ten carry less than 45%. Trimming pared 1 base from V and 0 bases from J, leaving 19 bases between. The length of the CDR3 is 19 residues. Germline V gene sequence: CDR1 MGHDK, CDR2 SYGVNS.

Input material: blood. This chain connects TRBV25-1 to TRBJ1-3; D ambiguous. The clonotype originates from a man younger than 30 with Graves' ophthalmopathy. CDR3 sequence reads: CASSESRGRGSYSGNTIYF. The CDR3 region has the DNA TGTGCCAGCAGTGAATCGCGTGGGCGAGGCAGCTACTCTGGAAACACCATATATTTT.